This T cell receptor beta chain was recovered during a study of cytomegalovirus exposure and HLA in healthy donors. Study-level background: The 120 or so validation repertoires were reported in a later analysis to have been generated on the same platform as the approximately 700 first-cohort repertoires.

As for this clone: Its specificity is not known.

Findings and caveats of the study: There were fewer than 200 TCR beta chains listed as cytomegalovirus-associated.

Profiling relied on immunoSEQ multiplex PCR, and the TCRdb table lists in-frame clones only, not all of them. The table records fewer than 140,000 clones, approximately 90% of them present only once. Sequences were obtained from PBMCs. The clonotype comes from a woman aged 18-29 years in good health and CMV-seropositive.

The CDR3 spells CASSYGGYNSPLHF. In nucleotides, the CDR3 is TGTGCCAGCAGCTACGGGGGCTATAATTCACCCCTCCACTTT. The chain joins TRBV11-2 to TRBJ1-6; TRBD1 might be the D (5 bases). This CDR3 has 14 amino acids. V gave up 4 bases and J gave up 3 bases, with 7 bases separating them. CDR1 and CDR2 (germline): SGHAT, FQNNGV.